The 11 T cell receptor beta chains below were found in one sample sequenced in a study of CD8+CD57+ T cells in acquired aplastic anemia. TCR beta VDJ and CDR3 were profiled, and genomic DNA was the template. TCRdb recomputed calls from the reads with MiXCR, one row per CDR3 protein. The sample has just over 400,000 distinct CDR3 sequences, 65% to 75% seen once. Sequenced sample: sorted CD4+, CD8+, or CD8+CD57+ T cells (not recorded which) from PBMCs. The receptors originated from a human donor in good health, serving as a control.

On this clonotype itself: Because the CDR3's place on the DNA is in doubt, the DNA is left out and the CDR3 is given as listed by TCRdb. This chain uses TRBV7-3 with TRBJ2-7; the table assigns TRBD2, which was not confirmed against the DNA. The CDR3 numbers 14 amino acids, ends counted. The germline V gene encodes CDR1 SGHTA and CDR2 FQGTGA. The CDR3 spells CASSPRAGYEQYFF.

This clonotype was counted many times. V is TRBV6-1 and J is TRBJ1-5, with no clear D. The CDR3 consists of 12 residues. Germline loops: CDR1 MNHNS, CDR2 SASEGT. The V end lost 8 bases, the J end lost 4 bases, and 9 bases lay between the germline ends. The CDR3 nucleotides read TGTGCCAGCCTTGCCTTGAATCAGCCCCAGCATTTT. This codes for CASLALNQPQHF.

As concerns this clonotype: The CDR3 does not end in the conserved phenylalanine or tryptophan, so this is likely a read error. The chain recombines TRBV6-2 or TRBV6-3 with TRBJ2-7; D not resolved. The ends were cut back, 4 bases at V and 4 bases at J, with 11 bases in the middle. The CDR3 is made up of 13 amino acids. Germline CDR1 is MNHEY and CDR2 is SVGEGT. The CDR3, as DNA: TGTGCCAGCAGTTCCTACCCGTTTTACGAGCAGTACTCC. This sequence encodes CASSSYPFYEQYS.

V usage is TRBV9 and J usage is TRBJ1-6; 11 bases agree with TRBD1. The CDR3 has 17 amino acids. Trimming took 4 bases from V and 8 from J; bases not matched to a gene: 11. The germline CDR1 and CDR2 sequences are SGDLS and YYNGEE. DNA of the CDR3: TGTGCCAGCAGCACCTTTCGGACAGGGGGCCGCTATTCACCCCTCCACTTT. Translating it yields CASSTFRTGGRYSPLHF.

V and J are TRBV12-3 or TRBV12-4 and TRBJ2-7; TRBD2 might be the D (6 bases). Trimming pared 10 bases from V and 0 bases from J, leaving 19 bases between. The CDR3 spans 15 residues. This CDR3 reads CATGPREDASYEQYF. DNA of the CDR3: TGTGCCACCGGACCCAGGGAGGACGCCTCCTACGAGCAGTACTTC.

The chain couples TRBV24-1 to TRBJ1-5; 7 positions agree with TRBD1. The trim removed 11 bases at V and 6 bases at J, leaving 15 bases unmatched. The CDR3 covers 15 residues. Germline CDR1 is KGHDR and CDR2 is SFDVKD. The CDR3 here is CASSLQGGAGQPQHF. The DNA for the CDR3 is TGTGCCAGCAGCTTACAAGGGGGCGCGGGTCAGCCCCAGCATTTT.

The chain combines TRBV11-2 with TRBJ1-2; weak D call: TRBD1 (5 bases). The germline V and J ends were trimmed by 6 bases and 7 bases, with 21 bases remaining between them. The CDR3 sequence is 15 residues long. Germline CDR1 reads SGHAT; CDR2 reads FQNNGV. The CDR3 nucleotides are TGTGCCAGCAGGGGGCTGACGCAGGCTTTTTTTGGCTACACCTTC. It specifies CASRGLTQAFFGYTF.

The sample holds many counts of this clonotype. The chain has TRBV5-8 and TRBJ1-3, with D hard to call. The CDR3 runs to 16 residues. From germline, CDR1 is SGHTS and CDR2 YDEGEE. V was pared by 1 base and J by 0 bases, with 11 bases between. The CDR3 DNA sequence: TGTGCCAGCAGCTTGAATCCGACCAACTCTGGAAACACCATATATTTT. Amino acid sequence: CASSLNPTNSGNTIYF.

A remark on this clonotype: Germline is not matched at one junction end, which may reflect a read error. The genes are TRBV20-1 and TRBJ2-7; TRBD2 matches 7 bases. CDR1 is DFQATT, CDR2 SNEGSKA, per germline (reference sequence). This CDR3 spans 13 amino acids. The CDR3 DNA is TGCAGTGCTCCCCGCGGGGGAGCCTACGAGCAGTGCTTC. As protein: CSAPRGGAYEQCF.

This clonotype was detected ten times or more. The J gene is TRBJ2-7, the V gene TRBV9, with D unresolved. Germline V gene data show CDR1 as SGDLS and CDR2 as YYNGEE. The CDR3 runs 15 residues. V was clipped by 0 bases and J by 2 bases, with 12 bases between them. Written as DNA, the CDR3 is TGTGCCAGCAGCGTAGATCCGCGCCACGCCTACGAGCAGTACTTC. It encodes CASSVDPRHAYEQYF. The full variable domain, in which reference TRBV9 and TRBJ2-7 provide the parts outside the CDR3, is DSGVTQTPKHLITATGQRVTLRCSPRSGDLSVYWYQQSLDQGLQFLIQYYNGEERAKGNILERFSAQQFPDLHSELNLSSLELGDSALYFCASSVDPRHAYEQYFGPGTRLTVT.

The chain links TRBV2 to TRBJ2-2; no reliable D call. Trimming took 7 bases from V and 17 from J, leaving 32 bases between them. CDR3 size: 16 residues. Per the germline V gene, CDR1 is SNHLY and CDR2 is FYNNEI. The DNA of the CDR3 is TGTGCCAGCAAGGCGAGGTTGAGCACAGATACGCAGTATTTTTTTTTT. As protein: CASKARLSTDTQYFFF.